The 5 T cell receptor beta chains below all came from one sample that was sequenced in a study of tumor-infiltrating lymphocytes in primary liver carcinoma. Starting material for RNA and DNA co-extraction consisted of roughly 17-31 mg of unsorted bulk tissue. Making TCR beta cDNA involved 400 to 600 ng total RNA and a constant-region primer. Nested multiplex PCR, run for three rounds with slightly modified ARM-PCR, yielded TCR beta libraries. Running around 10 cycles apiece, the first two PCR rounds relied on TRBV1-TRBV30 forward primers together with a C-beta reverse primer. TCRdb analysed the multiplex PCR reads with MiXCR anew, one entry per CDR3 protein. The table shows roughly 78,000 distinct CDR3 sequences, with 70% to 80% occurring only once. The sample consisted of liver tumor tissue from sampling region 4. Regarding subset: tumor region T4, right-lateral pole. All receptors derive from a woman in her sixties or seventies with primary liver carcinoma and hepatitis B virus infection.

The CDR3 DNA is TGCGCCAGCACTCCCAATGGGAACACTGAAGCTTTCTTT. Translated: CASTPNGNTEAFF. The gene calls are TRBV10-2 and TRBJ1-1; no clear D. With 7 bases removed from V and 1 base from J, the gap between germline ends came to 10 bases. The CDR3 extends over 13 amino acids. Germline V gene data show CDR1 as WSHSY and CDR2 as SAAADI.

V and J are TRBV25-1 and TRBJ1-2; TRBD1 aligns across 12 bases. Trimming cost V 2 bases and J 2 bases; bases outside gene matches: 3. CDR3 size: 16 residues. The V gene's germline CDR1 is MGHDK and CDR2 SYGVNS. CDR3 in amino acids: CASSEPGTGGNYGYTF. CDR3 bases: TGTGCCAGCAGTGAACCCGGGACAGGGGGCAACTATGGCTACACCTTC.

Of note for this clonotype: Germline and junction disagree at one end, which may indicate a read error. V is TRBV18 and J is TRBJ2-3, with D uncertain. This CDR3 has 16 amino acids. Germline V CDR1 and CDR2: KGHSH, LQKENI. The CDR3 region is CASSPPVTRYTDAQYF. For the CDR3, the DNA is TGTGCCAGCTCACCACCGGTAACTCGTTACACAGATGCGCAGTATTTT.

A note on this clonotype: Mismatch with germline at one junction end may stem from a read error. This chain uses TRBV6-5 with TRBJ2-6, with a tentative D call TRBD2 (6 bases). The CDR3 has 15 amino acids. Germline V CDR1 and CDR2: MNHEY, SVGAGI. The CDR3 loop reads CASSYRDSGANVLSF. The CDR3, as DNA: TGTGCCAGCAGTTACAGGGACTCTGGGGCCAACGTCCTGAGTTTC.

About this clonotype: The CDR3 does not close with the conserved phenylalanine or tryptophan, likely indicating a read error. The CDR3 nucleotides are TGTGCCAGCAGTTTAATGGGTGAGCAGTTCCTC. Encoded protein: CASSLMGEQFL. The J gene is TRBJ2-1, the V gene TRBV12-3 or TRBV12-4; D is uncertain. The CDR3 length is 11 residues. V was shortened by 2 bases and J by 9 bases, with 5 bases between the two germline ends.